Below are 16 T cell receptor beta chains sequenced from a single sample in a study of early stage breast cancer tumors. Clones were read by immunoSEQ multiplex PCR, and TCRdb kept only the in-frame ones, dropping some. The table has tens of thousands of clones, about 89% seen once; the top ten hold more than 4%. What was sequenced was blood. The receptors derive from a person between 70 and 80 years old with breast cancer.

The chain employs TRBV6-5 and TRBJ1-3; possibly TRBD1 for D (6 bases). This CDR3 is built from 14 residues. The germline V gene encodes CDR1 MNHEY and CDR2 SVGAGI. Trimming shortened V by 8 bases and J by 3 bases, and 14 bases separated the two germline ends. Here the CDR3 DNA reads TGTGCCAGCGGCAGGGGTGCGGATGGAAACACCATATATTTT. Translated: CASGRGADGNTIYF.

This clone has only a few counts. Other DNA sequences in the same sample also yield this CDR3. V gene TRBV6-6 combines with J gene TRBJ1-1; 7 positions match TRBD1. In germline, CDR1 is MNHNY, CDR2 SVGAGI (reference sequence). The CDR3 extends over 13 amino acids. J gave up 5 bases and V 6 bases, and 6 bases lay outside the gene matches. CDR3 loop: CASRSTGDTEAFF. The CDR3, as DNA: TGTGCCAGCAGGAGCACAGGGGATACTGAAGCTTTCTTT.

The chain carries TRBV11-2 and TRBJ1-1; possible D gene TRBD1, 6 bases. Looked up from germline, CDR1 is SGHAT and CDR2 is FQNNGV. Trimming stripped 2 bases from V and 0 bases from J, with 13 bases between. This CDR3 region has 16 residues. The CDR3 coding sequence is TGTGCCAGCAGCTTAAATGGGGGGGCCTTGAACACTGAAGCTTTCTTT. Translating it yields CASSLNGGALNTEAFF.

Here the CDR3 DNA reads TGTGCCATCAGTGAGGGACAGGGTAACACTGAAGCTTTCTTT. Translated, it gives CAISEGQGNTEAFF. This sequence joins TRBV10-3 and TRBJ1-1, with TRBD1 matching over 8 bases. After removal of 2 bases from V and 2 bases from J, the junction contained 1 base not matched to a gene. The CDR3 consists of 14 residues. Germline CDR1 ENHRY, CDR2 SYGVKD.

The chain is built from TRBV12-1 and TRBJ2-7; the D call TRBD2 from the table was never checked on the DNA. TRBV12-1 is marked as a pseudogene. CDR3 length equals 16 residues. The CDR3 sequence is CASSRLAGGPVYEQYF. As DNA, the CDR3 is TGTGCCAGCAGCCGACTAGCGGGGGGGCCCGTCTACGAGCAGTACTTC.

This clone has more than one count but fewer than ten. The V and J genes are TRBV4-2 and TRBJ2-3; 10 bases map to TRBD2. This CDR3 region has 18 residues. CDR1 LGHNA and CDR2 YNFKEQ come from the germline V gene. The trim removed 2 bases at V and 4 bases at J, leaving 12 bases unmatched. The CDR3 sequence is CASSQSHLAGGGPDTQYF. Written as DNA, the CDR3 is TGTGCCAGCAGCCAAAGCCACTTAGCGGGGGGAGGCCCAGATACGCAGTATTTT.

This clone was observed a handful of times. V usage is TRBV5-1 and J usage is TRBJ1-2; 7 bases map to TRBD1. With 5 bases clipped from V and 2 bases from J, the junction kept 12 bases outside the gene matches. Germline lookup yields CDR1 SGHRS and CDR2 YFSETQ. The CDR3 loop spans 16 amino acids. The CDR3 reads CASRDEETGWNYGYTF. The DNA for the CDR3 is TGCGCCAGCAGGGATGAAGAGACAGGGTGGAACTATGGCTACACCTTC.

The V call is TRBV4-3, the J call TRBJ1-2; 7 positions match TRBD1. Unmatched junction bases numbered 16, after V lost 4 bases and J lost 5 bases. From germline, CDR1 is LGHNA and CDR2 YSLEER. CDR3 length: 17 amino acids. The CDR3 sequence is CASSPGSEQGVGYGYTF. The CDR3 DNA is TGCGCCAGCAGCCCCGGGAGCGAGCAGGGGGTAGGTTATGGCTACACCTTC.

The V call is TRBV19, the J call TRBJ2-1; maybe TRBD2 (5 bases). CDR1 is LNHDA, CDR2 SQIVND, per germline (reference sequence). V lost 5 bases and J lost 11, with 16 bases in between. This CDR3 is built from 13 residues. CDR3 bases: TGTGCCAGTAGTTCCGGGGAGCGGTGGCAGCAGTTCTTC. Its protein product is CASSSGERWQQFF. Full variable domain (remainder filled in from reference TRBV19 and TRBJ2-1): DGGITQSPKYLFRKEGQNVTLSCEQNLNHDAMYWYRQDPGQGLRLIYYSQIVNDFQKGDIAEGYSVSREKKESFPLTVTSAQKNPTAFYLCASSSGERWQQFFGPGTRLTVL.

The V and J genes are TRBV4-2 and TRBJ1-2; TRBD1 aligns across 8 bases. Trimming at V came to 4 bases and at J to 6 bases, leaving 4 bases not matched to a gene. Germline V gene data show CDR1 as LGHNA and CDR2 as YNFKEQ. The CDR3 contains 13 residues. CDR3 DNA sequence: TGTGCCAGCAGCCTGACAGGGGAGCATGGCTACACCTTC. It translates to CASSLTGEHGYTF.

The V gene is TRBV6-5, the J gene TRBJ2-7, with 12 bases fitting TRBD2. The trim removed 4 bases at V and 2 bases at J, leaving 3 bases unmatched. Germline V CDR1 and CDR2: MNHEY, SVGAGI. The CDR3 loop spans 15 amino acids. The CDR3 loop is CASSLTSGGTYEQYF. CDR3 sequence (DNA): TGTGCCAGCAGTTTGACTAGCGGGGGAACCTACGAGCAGTACTTC.

The chain is built from TRBV7-9 and TRBJ2-3, with 8 bases that match TRBD2. The CDR3 extends over 14 amino acids. From germline, CDR1 is SEHNR and CDR2 FQNEAQ (reference sequence). Trimming at V came to 2 bases and at J to 5 bases, leaving 3 bases not matched to a gene. The CDR3 is CASSLQAGEDTQYF. As DNA, the CDR3 is TGTGCCAGCAGCTTACAAGCGGGAGAAGATACGCAGTATTTT.

The chain combines TRBV7-9 with TRBJ2-7; possibly TRBD1 for D (6 bases). This CDR3 is built from 17 residues. Germline V gene lookup returns CDR1 SEHNR and CDR2 FQNEAQ (reference sequence). V gave up 5 bases and J gave up 0 bases, with 20 bases separating them. CDR3 residues: CASSQRSTWTASYEQYF. In nucleotides, the CDR3 is TGTGCCAGCAGCCAGAGATCAACATGGACAGCCTCCTACGAGCAGTACTTC.

This chain joins TRBV5-1 and TRBJ2-5; TRBD1 agrees at 9 bases. This CDR3 spans 16 amino acids. The junction had 10 bases not matched to a gene; V was cut back by 4 bases and J by 3 bases. Germline V gene lookup returns CDR1 SGHRS and CDR2 YFSETQ. In nucleotides, the CDR3 is TGCGCCAGCAGCCTCATGGGACAGGGTGGGGAAGAGACCCAGTACTTC. This codes for CASSLMGQGGEETQYF.

This clone occurred once. The CDR3 spells CASSENSITQYF. Written as DNA, the CDR3 is TGTGCCAGCAGTGAAAACAGTATAACGCAGTATTTT. This rearrangement joins TRBV6-1 to TRBJ2-3, with unresolved D. CDR3 length equals 12 residues. Trimming removed 2 bases from V and 9 bases from J, with 9 bases in between. Germline V gives CDR1 MNHNS, CDR2 SASEGT.

This clone was counted once. The gene calls are TRBV1 and TRBJ2-1; TRBD1 was called by the table and not checked on the DNA. TRBV1 is marked as a pseudogene. The CDR3 is 16 amino acids. For the CDR3, the DNA is TGCACCAGCAGCCAAGAATCCGGACATTTCTACAATGAGCAGTTCTTC. It yields the protein CTSSQESGHFYNEQFF.